Detailed here is one TCR beta chain. Its antigen remains unknown. The record originates from a study of identical twins. After removal of 5 bases from V and 1 base from J, the junction contained 6 bases not matched to a gene. Germline V gene lookup returns CDR1 SGHTA and CDR2 FQGNSA. The CDR3 totals 15 residues. The cDNA had a unique molecular identifier and a template-switch universal primer site. One entry per CDR3 protein, called by TCRdb with MiXCR from the 5' RACE reads. The sample carries approximately 350,000 distinct CDR3 sequences, 10% to 15% recorded once. Study-wide results and limits: With beta out-of-frame sequences, excess sharing by twins was weaker.

The same data also went into a second study, on yellow fever vaccine responses in identical twins.

This TCR was sampled from a woman under 30 in good health. The chain uses TRBV7-2 and TRBJ2-5, with 8 bases aligning to TRBD1. Sequencing was carried out using CD8+ T cells sorted from blood. This CDR3 reads CASSPDRAVQETQYF. Written as DNA, the CDR3 is TGTGCCAGCAGCCCGGACAGGGCCGTCCAAGAGACCCAGTACTTC.